The entry that follows covers one T cell receptor (beta chain) sequence. CDR3 length: 14 amino acids. CDR1 is SGHAT, CDR2 FQNNGV, per germline. V lost 1 base and J 7 bases, leaving 10 bases between the germline ends. Authors' methods: Amplification with reference gene primers provided the estimates of nucleated cell counts. Profiling relied on immunoSEQ multiplex PCR, and the TCRdb table lists in-frame clones only, not all of them. The V and J calls and the clone size are those of that table, but D and trimming were determined from the DNA. The data hold around 240,000 clones, with roughly 84% observed a single time. This entry is derived from a study of blood T cell repertoires in COVID-19. At the level of the study: Specimens from acute and convalescent COVID-19 originated in the United States, Italy and Spain.

Specimen: peripheral blood. The chain joins TRBV11-2 to TRBJ2-2, with a possible D match to TRBD2 (6 bases). The clonotype comes from a woman in her forties or fifties with acute or convalescent COVID-19. The DNA of the CDR3 is TGTGCCAGCAGCTTAGCGCGGGGAATCGGGGAGCTGTTTTTT. This sequence encodes CASSLARGIGELFF.